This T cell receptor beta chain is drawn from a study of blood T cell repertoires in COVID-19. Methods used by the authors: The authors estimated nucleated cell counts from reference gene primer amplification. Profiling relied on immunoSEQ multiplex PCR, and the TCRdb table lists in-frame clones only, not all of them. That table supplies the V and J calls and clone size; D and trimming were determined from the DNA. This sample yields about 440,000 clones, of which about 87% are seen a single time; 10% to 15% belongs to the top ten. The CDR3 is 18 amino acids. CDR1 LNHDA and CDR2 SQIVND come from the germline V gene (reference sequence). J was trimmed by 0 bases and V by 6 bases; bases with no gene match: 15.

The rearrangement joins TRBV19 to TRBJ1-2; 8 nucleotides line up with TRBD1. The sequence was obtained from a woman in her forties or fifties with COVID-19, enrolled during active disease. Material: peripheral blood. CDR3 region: CASSQPRGQFRANYGYTF. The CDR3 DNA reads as TGTGCCAGTAGCCAGCCCAGGGGGCAATTCCGGGCTAACTATGGCTACACCTTC.